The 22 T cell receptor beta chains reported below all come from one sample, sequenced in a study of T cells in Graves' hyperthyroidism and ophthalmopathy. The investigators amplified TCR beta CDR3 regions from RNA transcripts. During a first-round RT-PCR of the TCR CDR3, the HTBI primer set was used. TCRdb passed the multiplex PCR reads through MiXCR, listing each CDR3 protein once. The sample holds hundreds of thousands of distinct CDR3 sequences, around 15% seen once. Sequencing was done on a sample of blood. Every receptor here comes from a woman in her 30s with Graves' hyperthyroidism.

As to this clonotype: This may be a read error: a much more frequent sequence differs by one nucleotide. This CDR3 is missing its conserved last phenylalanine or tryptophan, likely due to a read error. In DNA form, the CDR3 reads TGCAGTGCTAGGAGGCCGGGAACTTACACCGGGGAGCTGTTTATT. It yields the protein CSARRPGTYTGELFI. The gene calls are TRBV20-1 and TRBJ2-2, with TRBD2 as a possible D gene (5 bases). The CDR3 runs 15 residues. V lost 3 bases to trimming and J lost 3 bases, with 14 bases between them. Germline-derived CDR1 and CDR2 are DFQATT and SNEGSKA (reference sequence).

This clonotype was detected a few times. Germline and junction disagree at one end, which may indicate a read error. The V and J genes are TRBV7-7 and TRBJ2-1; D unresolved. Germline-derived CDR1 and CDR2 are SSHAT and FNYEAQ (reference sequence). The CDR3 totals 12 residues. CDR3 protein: CASSPSWGEQFF. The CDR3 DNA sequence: TGTGCTAGCAGCCCATCTTGGGGAGAGCAGTTCTTC.

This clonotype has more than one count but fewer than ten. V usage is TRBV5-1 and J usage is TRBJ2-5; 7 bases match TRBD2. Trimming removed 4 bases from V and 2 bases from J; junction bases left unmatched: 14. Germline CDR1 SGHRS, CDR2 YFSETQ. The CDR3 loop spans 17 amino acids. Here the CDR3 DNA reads TGCGCCAGCAGCGGGAGCCTAGCGGCGTCACATCAAGAGACCCAGTACTTC. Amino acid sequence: CASSGSLAASHQETQYF.

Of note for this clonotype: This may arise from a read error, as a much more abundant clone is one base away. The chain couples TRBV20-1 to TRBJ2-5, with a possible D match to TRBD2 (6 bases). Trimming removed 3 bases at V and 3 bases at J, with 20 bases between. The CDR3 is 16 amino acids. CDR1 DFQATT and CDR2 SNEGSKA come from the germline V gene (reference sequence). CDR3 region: CSARDFYRDWKETQYF. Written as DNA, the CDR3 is TGCAGTGCTAGGGACTTCTACCGGGACTGGAAAGAGACCCAGTACTTC.

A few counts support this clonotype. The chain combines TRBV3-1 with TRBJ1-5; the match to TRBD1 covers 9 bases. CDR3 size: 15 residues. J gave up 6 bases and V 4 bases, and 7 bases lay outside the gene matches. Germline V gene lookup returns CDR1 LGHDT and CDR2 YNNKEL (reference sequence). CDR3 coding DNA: TGTGCCAGCAGCCCTGGGACAGGGATCGGTCAGCCCCAGCATTTT. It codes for CASSPGTGIGQPQHF.

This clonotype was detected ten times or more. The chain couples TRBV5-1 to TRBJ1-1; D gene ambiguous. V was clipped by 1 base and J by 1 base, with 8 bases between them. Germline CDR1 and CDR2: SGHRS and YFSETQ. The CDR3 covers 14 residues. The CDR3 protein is CASSLTDPNTEAFF. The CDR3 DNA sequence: TGCGCCAGCAGCTTGACAGACCCGAACACTGAAGCTTTCTTT.

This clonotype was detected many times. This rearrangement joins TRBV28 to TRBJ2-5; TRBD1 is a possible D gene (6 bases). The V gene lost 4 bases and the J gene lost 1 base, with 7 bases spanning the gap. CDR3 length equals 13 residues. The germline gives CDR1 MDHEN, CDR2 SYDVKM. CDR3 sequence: CASSSDSQETQYF. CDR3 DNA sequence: TGTGCCAGCAGTTCGGACAGCCAAGAGACCCAGTACTTC.

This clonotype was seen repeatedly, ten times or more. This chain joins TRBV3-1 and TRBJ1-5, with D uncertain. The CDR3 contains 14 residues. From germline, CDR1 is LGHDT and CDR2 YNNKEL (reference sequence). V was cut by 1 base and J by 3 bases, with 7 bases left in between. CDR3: CASSQGQHNQPQHF. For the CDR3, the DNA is TGTGCCAGCAGCCAAGGTCAGCACAATCAGCCCCAGCATTTT.

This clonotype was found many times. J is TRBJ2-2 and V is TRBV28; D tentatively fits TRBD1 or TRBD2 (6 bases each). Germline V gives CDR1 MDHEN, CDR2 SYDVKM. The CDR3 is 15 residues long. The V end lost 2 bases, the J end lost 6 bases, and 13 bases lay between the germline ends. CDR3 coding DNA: TGTGCCAGCAGTTTAACGGGTGGGGGGCCCGGGGAGCTGTTTTTT. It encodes CASSLTGGGPGELFF.

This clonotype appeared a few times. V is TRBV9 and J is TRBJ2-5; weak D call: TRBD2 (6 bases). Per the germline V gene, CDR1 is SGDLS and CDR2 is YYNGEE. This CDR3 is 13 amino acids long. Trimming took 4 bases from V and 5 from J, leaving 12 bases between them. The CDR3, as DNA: TGTGCCAGCAGCCCCCTGAGCGGGGAGACCCAGTACTTC. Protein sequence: CASSPLSGETQYF.

The CDR3 is CSVSEAELAKNIQYF. The CDR3 DNA is TGCAGCGTGTCTGAGGCGGAACTAGCCAAAAACATTCAGTACTTC. This sequence joins TRBV29-1 and TRBJ2-4; D is ambiguous. The germline V gene has CDR1 SQVTM and CDR2 ANQGSEA. The ends were cut back, 6 bases at V and 0 bases at J, with 15 bases in the middle. This CDR3 has 15 residues.

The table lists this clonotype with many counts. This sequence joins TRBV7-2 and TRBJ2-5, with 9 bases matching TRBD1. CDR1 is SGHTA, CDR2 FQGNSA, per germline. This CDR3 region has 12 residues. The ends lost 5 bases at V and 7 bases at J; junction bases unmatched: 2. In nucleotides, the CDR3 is TGTGCCAGCAGCCCGACAGGGGGGACCCAGTACTTC. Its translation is CASSPTGGTQYF.

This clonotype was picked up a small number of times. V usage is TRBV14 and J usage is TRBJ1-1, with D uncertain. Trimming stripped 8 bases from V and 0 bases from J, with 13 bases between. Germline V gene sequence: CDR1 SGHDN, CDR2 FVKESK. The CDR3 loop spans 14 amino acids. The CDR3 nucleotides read TGTGCCAGCTCCCAAGTGGGGATGAACACTGAAGCTTTCTTT. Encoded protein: CASSQVGMNTEAFF.

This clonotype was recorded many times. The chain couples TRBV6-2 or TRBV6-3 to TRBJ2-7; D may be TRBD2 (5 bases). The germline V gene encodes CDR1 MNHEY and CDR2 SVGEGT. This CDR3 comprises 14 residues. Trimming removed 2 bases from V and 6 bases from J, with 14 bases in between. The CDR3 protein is CASSYPPGEIEQYF. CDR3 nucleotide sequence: TGTGCCAGCAGTTACCCCCCTGGGGAGATCGAGCAGTACTTC.

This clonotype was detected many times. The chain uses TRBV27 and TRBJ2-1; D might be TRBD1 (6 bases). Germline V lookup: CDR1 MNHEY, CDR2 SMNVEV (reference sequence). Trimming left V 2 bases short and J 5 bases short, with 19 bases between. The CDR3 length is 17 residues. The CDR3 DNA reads TGTGCCAGCAGTTTACCCCAAACAGGGATTGAGAACAATGAGCAGTTCTTC. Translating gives CASSLPQTGIENNEQFF.

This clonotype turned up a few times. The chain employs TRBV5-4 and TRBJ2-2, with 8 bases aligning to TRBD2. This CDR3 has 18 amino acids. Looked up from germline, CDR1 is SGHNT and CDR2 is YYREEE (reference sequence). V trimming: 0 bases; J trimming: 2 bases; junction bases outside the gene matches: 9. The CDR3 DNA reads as TGTGCCAGCAGCTTGGCCGGGGGCGGGAGGTTTAACACCGGGGAGCTGTTTTTT. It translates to CASSLAGGGRFNTGELFF. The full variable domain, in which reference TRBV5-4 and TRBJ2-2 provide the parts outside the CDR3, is ETGVTQSPTHLIKTRGQQVTLRCSSQSGHNTVSWYQQALGQGPQFIFQYYREEENGRGNFPPRFSGLQFPNYSSELNVNALELDDSALYLCASSLAGGGRFNTGELFFGEGSRLTVL.

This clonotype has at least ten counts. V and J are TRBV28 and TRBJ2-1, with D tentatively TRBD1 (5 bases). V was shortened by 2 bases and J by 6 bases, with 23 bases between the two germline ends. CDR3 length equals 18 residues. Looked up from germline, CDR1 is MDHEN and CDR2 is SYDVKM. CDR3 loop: CASSLLLYRRNRSNEQFF. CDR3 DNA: TGTGCCAGCAGTTTACTTCTTTACAGGAGAAATAGATCCAATGAGCAGTTCTTC.

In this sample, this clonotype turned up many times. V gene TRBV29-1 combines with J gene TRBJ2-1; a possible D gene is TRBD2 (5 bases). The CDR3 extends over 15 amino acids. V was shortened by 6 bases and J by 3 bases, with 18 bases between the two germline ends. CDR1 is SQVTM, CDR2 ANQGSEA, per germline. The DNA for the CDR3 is TGCAGCGTGGAGGCTGAGGGATCATTCTACAATGAGCAGTTCTTC. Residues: CSVEAEGSFYNEQFF.

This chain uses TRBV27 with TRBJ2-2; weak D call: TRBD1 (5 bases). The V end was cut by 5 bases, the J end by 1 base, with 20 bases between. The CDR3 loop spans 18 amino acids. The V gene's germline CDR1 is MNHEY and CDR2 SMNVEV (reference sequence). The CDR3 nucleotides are TGTGCCAGCAGTCCAGTAGTCCTAGGACACCGGAACACCGGGGAGCTGTTTTTT. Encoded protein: CASSPVVLGHRNTGELFF.

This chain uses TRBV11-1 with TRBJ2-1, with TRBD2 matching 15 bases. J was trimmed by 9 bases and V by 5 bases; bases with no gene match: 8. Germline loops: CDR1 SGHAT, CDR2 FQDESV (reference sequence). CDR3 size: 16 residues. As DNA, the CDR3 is TGTGCCAGCAGCCCCGGACTAGCGGGAGGGCCGGGTGAGCAGTTCTTC. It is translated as CASSPGLAGGPGEQFF.

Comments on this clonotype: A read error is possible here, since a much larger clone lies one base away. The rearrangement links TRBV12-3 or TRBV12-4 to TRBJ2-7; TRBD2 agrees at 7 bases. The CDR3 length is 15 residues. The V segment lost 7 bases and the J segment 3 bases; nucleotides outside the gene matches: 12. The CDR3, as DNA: TGTGCCAGCAATTCAAAAAGGGGAGGGCACTACGAGCAGTACTTC. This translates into CASNSKRGGHYEQYF.

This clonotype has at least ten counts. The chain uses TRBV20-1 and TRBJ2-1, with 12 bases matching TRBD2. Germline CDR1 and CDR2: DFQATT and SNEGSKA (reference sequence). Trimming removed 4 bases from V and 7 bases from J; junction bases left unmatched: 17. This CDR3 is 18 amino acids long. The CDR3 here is CSATRLAGGLYGYNEQFF. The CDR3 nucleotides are TGCAGTGCTACTAGGCTAGCGGGAGGGCTTTATGGTTATAATGAGCAGTTCTTC.